A selection of T cell receptor beta chains follows, all from one sample in a study of shared clonotypes between healthy human individuals. The protocol was immunoSEQ multiplex PCR, while the TCRdb copy is restricted to in-frame clones and leaves out a portion. The profile covers hundreds of thousands of clones, with 90% to 95% appearing a single time and about 24% taken by the ten largest. The material sequenced was naive CD8+ T cells sorted from blood. The receptor source for this set is a young man in good health. Each CDR3 is given with its conserved first and last residue. The D gene is left open where the match is weak. Rows may omit the clone size; those that give it use once, few, many or a size class.

j_call | clone_size | d_call | v_call | cdr3_nt | cdr3_aa
TRBJ1-5 | once | - | TRBV27 | TGTGCCAGCAGCCCACGCCCCAAGTGGGATAGCAATCAGCCCCAGCATTTT | CASSPRPKWDSNQPQHF
TRBJ2-2 | - | TRBD1 | TRBV30 | TGTGCCTGGAGGGTCGAACAGGGGACCGGGGAGCTGTTTTTT | CAWRVEQGTGELFF
TRBJ2-3 | - | - | TRBV7-9 | TGTGCCAGCAGCTCGGAGAAGGGGGATACGCAGTATTTT | CASSSEKGDTQYF
TRBJ1-2 | - | - | TRBV4-3 | TGCGCCAGCAGCCAAGATGGCGGGACCGAGAACTATGGCTACACCTTC | CASSQDGGTENYGYTF
TRBJ2-7 | once | - | TRBV4-1 | TGCGCCAGCAGCCAAGGGCTACTACGGGGACGCGAGCAGTACTTC | CASSQGLLRGREQYF
TRBJ2-3 | - | TRBD1 | TRBV2 | TGTGCCAGCAGTTCACCCCCAGACAGGGCCCCCACAGATACGCAGTATTTT | CASSSPPDRAPTDTQYF
TRBJ2-2 | - | - | TRBV5-8 | TGTGCCAGCGGTGGACTTTCAAACACCGGGGAGCTGTTTTTT | CASGGLSNTGELFF
TRBJ2-2 | - | - | TRBV29-1 | TGCAGCGTTGAAGGGGACGGGGAGCTGTTTTTT | CSVEGDGELFF
TRBJ2-4 | - | TRBD2 | TRBV28 | TGTGCCAGCAGTTACTTTTTTAGCGGGCCCTTAACGCGGGCCAAAAACATTCAGTACTTC | CASSYFFSGPLTRAKNIQYF
TRBJ2-1 | - | - | TRBV5-5 | TGTGCCAGCAGCTTGGTATCGGACAATGAGCAGTTCTTC | CASSLVSDNEQFF
TRBJ2-1 | many | - | TRBV11-2 | TGTGCCAGCAGCGGGTACCCGGGACTGGAATACAATGAGCAGTTCTTC | CASSGYPGLEYNEQFF
TRBJ2-1 | - | - | TRBV21-1 | TGTGCCAGCAGCAAACCGGGGACCAGAGGTGACAATGAGCAGTTCTTC | CASSKPGTRGDNEQFF
TRBJ2-3 | - | - | TRBV4-1 | TGCGCCAGCAGACTGTTGGAGAACGACGACACAGATACGCAGTATTTT | CASRLLENDDTDTQYF
TRBJ1-2 | - | - | TRBV6-6 | TGTGCCAGCAGTTACGTAGTACAGGGTAACAGTGGCTACACCTTC | CASSYVVQGNSGYTF
TRBJ1-1 | - | TRBD1 | TRBV4-3 | TGCGCCAGCAGCCAATCCCGACAGGGCGGCACTGAAGCTTTCTTT | CASSQSRQGGTEAFF
TRBJ2-5 | - | - | TRBV19 | TGTGCCAGTAGTATAGGGGGCAGTAGCCAAGAGACCCAGTACTTC | CASSIGGSSQETQYF
TRBJ1-2 | - | - | TRBV28 | TGTGCCAGCAGTTCCTCGCTTATGGACCCCCATGGCTACACCTTC | CASSSSLMDPHGYTF
TRBJ2-1 | once | - | TRBV27 | TGTGCCAGCAGTTTGGTGCGGGGAACCTACAATGAGCAGTTCTTC | CASSLVRGTYNEQFF
TRBJ1-1 | - | - | TRBV4-1 | TGCGCCAGCAGCCAGAACAGAGAAGCTTTCTTT | CASSQNREAFF
TRBJ1-5 | - | - | TRBV27 | TGTGCCAGCATGTTACGGCAGGGTTATCAGCCCCAGCATTTT | CASMLRQGYQPQHF